Below, one T cell receptor beta chain is given with its context. This entry belongs to a study of monozygotic twins with inflammatory bowel disease. Reprocessing the 5' RACE reads, TCRdb reports a single entry for every CDR3 protein and omits DNA. This repertoire includes about 160,000 distinct CDR3 sequences. This TCR derives from a human donor with ulcerative colitis or Crohn's disease, or a healthy co-twin of an affected twin (not recorded which). Sequencing input: blood.

Here the CDR3 reads CATSDPGSNEQFF. This chain uses TRBV24-1 with TRBJ2-1; TCRdb names TRBD1, which stays unverified in the absence of DNA. The germline V gene has CDR1 KGHDR and CDR2 SFDVKD. This CDR3 contains 13 residues.